Below are 20 T cell receptor beta chains sequenced from a single sample in a study of cytomegalovirus exposure and HLA in healthy donors. Vbeta (60) and Jbeta (13) primers were used in the PCR. Generated by immunoSEQ multiplex PCR, the TCRdb table keeps only in-frame clones and is missing some. The table records 200,000 to 250,000 clones, more than 65% of them present only once. The sample consisted of PBMCs. Receptors originate from a man aged 18 to 35 in good health and CMV-seronegative.

This chain uses TRBV6-5 with TRBJ2-7; tentatively, D is TRBD2 (5 bases). The CDR3 runs to 13 residues. V lost 5 bases, J lost 2 bases, and 10 bases lay in between. The V gene's germline CDR1 is MNHEY and CDR2 SVGAGI. The CDR3 sequence is CASSRETPYEQYF. Written as DNA, the CDR3 is TGTGCCAGCAGTCGGGAAACCCCCTACGAGCAGTACTTC.

The chain combines TRBV6-5 with TRBJ2-3; TRBD1 matches 9 bases. V was pared by 8 bases and J by 2 bases, with 2 bases of the junction left unmatched. CDR1 and CDR2 (germline): MNHEY, SVGAGI. This CDR3 contains 13 residues. CDR3 region: CASRQGVTDTQYF. Here the CDR3 DNA reads TGTGCCAGCCGACAGGGGGTCACAGATACGCAGTATTTT.

This clone turned up a few times. V usage is TRBV27 and J usage is TRBJ2-5, with D perhaps TRBD2 (5 bases). V gave up 5 bases and J gave up 0 bases, with 10 bases separating them. The CDR3 contains 14 residues. Looked up from germline, CDR1 is MNHEY and CDR2 is SMNVEV (reference sequence). Written as DNA, the CDR3 is TGTGCCAGCAGTCCACGGGGTTACCAAGAGACCCAGTACTTC. This gives the protein CASSPRGYQETQYF.

This chain joins TRBV5-1 and TRBJ1-1, with TRBD1 as a possible D gene (5 bases). Germline assignment: CDR1 SGHRS and CDR2 YFSETQ. Trimming took off 4 bases at V and 0 bases at J, with 10 bases between the two ends. The CDR3 extends over 14 amino acids. The CDR3 DNA reads as TGCGCCAGCAGCAACGGACACTTGAACACTGAAGCTTTCTTT. Residues: CASSNGHLNTEAFF.

The genes are TRBV25-1 and TRBJ1-2, with a weak D call TRBD1 (6 bases). Deletions cut 2 bases from V and 6 bases from J, with 19 bases between. Germline loops: CDR1 MGHDK, CDR2 SYGVNS. CDR3 length: 16 residues. CDR3 in DNA: TGTGCCAGCAGTGAAAGGAAGGGGGTTACCCAGAATGGCTACACCTTC. This translates into CASSERKGVTQNGYTF.

This clone was recorded many times. The gene calls are TRBV6-5 and TRBJ2-7, with 7 bases fitting TRBD2. CDR3 length: 15 residues. Germline trimming cut 5 bases from V and 5 bases from J; bases unmatched to any gene: 12. Germline CDR1 is MNHEY and CDR2 is SVGAGI. The CDR3 DNA is TGTGCCAGCAGTCCCTGGGGAGGGAGTGAACACGAGCAGTACTTC. Translation gives CASSPWGGSEHEQYF.

This sequence joins TRBV28 and TRBJ2-7; 10 bases are a match to TRBD1. The germline gives CDR1 MDHEN, CDR2 SYDVKM. The CDR3 has 15 residues. V lost 4 bases to trimming and J lost 2 bases; unmatched junction nucleotides: 5. CDR3 loop: CASSSTGTGAYEQYF. CDR3 DNA sequence: TGTGCCAGCAGTTCTACCGGGACAGGGGCCTACGAGCAGTACTTC.

Turning to this clone: Sequence at one end of the junction differs from germline and may be a read error. Other DNA sequences of this sample code for an identical CDR3. This chain uses TRBV7-3 with TRBJ2-2, with a tentative D call TRBD2 (5 bases). The CDR3 sequence is 15 residues long. Germline assignment: CDR1 SGHTA and CDR2 FQGTGA. CDR3 DNA: TGTGCTAGCAGCTTAAGCCTCCCGGGGACCGGGGAGCTGTTTTTT. Translated: CASSLSLPGTGELFF.

The chain couples TRBV28 to TRBJ2-7; 11 positions agree with TRBD2. The CDR3 runs 13 residues. V shed 6 bases and J 6 bases; nucleotides not matched to a gene: 4. Germline V gives CDR1 MDHEN, CDR2 SYDVKM. CDR3 bases: TGTGCCAGCAGCCAACTAGCGGGAGCCGAGCAGTACTTC. Translated, it gives CASSQLAGAEQYF.

The V call is TRBV28, the J call TRBJ2-3, with a weak D call TRBD2 (5 bases). Trimming cost V 5 bases and J 0 bases, with 6 bases left between them. CDR1 and CDR2 from the germline V gene are MDHEN and SYDVKM. The CDR3 extends over 13 amino acids. In DNA form, the CDR3 reads TGTGCCAGCAGTCGGACTAGCACAGATACGCAGTATTTT. Protein sequence: CASSRTSTDTQYF.

V gene TRBV10-1 combines with J gene TRBJ1-6; 10 bases fit TRBD1. This CDR3 spans 16 amino acids. V lost 7 bases and J lost 9; bases outside the gene matches: 12. Germline V lookup: CDR1 WNHNN, CDR2 SYGVQD (reference sequence). CDR3 in amino acids: CASTPPTGGRGSPLHF. CDR3 sequence (DNA): TGCGCCAGCACCCCGCCGACAGGGGGCAGAGGTTCACCCCTCCACTTT.

V gene TRBV10-3 combines with J gene TRBJ1-3, with D possibly being TRBD1 (5 bases). Germline loops: CDR1 ENHRY, CDR2 SYGVKD. Trimming stripped 6 bases from V and 8 bases from J, with 14 bases between. The CDR3 sequence is 13 residues long. CDR3 in DNA: TGTGCCATCAGAGGGGCCCGGAGAGACACCATATATTTT. Its protein is CAIRGARRDTIYF.

This chain links TRBV6-5 with TRBJ2-5; unclear D gene. Germline CDR1 reads MNHEY; CDR2 reads SVGAGI. The CDR3 is 11 amino acids. Trimming left V 6 bases short and J 13 bases short, with 15 bases between. The CDR3 DNA is TGTGCCAGCAGCCCAGGTGCGTCCCTGTACTTC. Protein sequence: CASSPGASLYF.

The V and J genes are TRBV29-1 and TRBJ1-2; no reliable D call. V lost 5 bases and J lost 1, with 8 bases in between. Germline values: CDR1 SQVTM, CDR2 ANQGSEA. This CDR3 is 12 amino acids long. CDR3: CSVYSFNYGYTF. The CDR3 coding sequence is TGCAGCGTTTACAGCTTTAACTATGGCTACACCTTC. Full variable domain (remainder filled in from reference TRBV29-1 and TRBJ1-2): SAVISQKPSRDICQRGTSLTIQCQVDSQVTMMFWYRQQPGQSLTLIATANQGSEATYESGFVIDKFPISRPNLTFSTLTVSNMSPEDSSIYLCSVYSFNYGYTFGSGTRLTVV.

This chain's CDR3 is CASSLSRTGSPLHF. CDR3 sequence (DNA): TGTGCCAGCAGTTTATCCCGGACAGGATCACCCCTCCACTTT. This rearrangement joins TRBV27 to TRBJ1-6; 7 positions agree with TRBD1. Germline V gene lookup returns CDR1 MNHEY and CDR2 SMNVEV (reference sequence). V lost 0 bases to trimming and J lost 10 bases; unmatched junction nucleotides: 3. The CDR3 consists of 14 residues.

The rearrangement links TRBV7-6 to TRBJ2-3, with a tentative D call TRBD2 (5 bases). The CDR3 consists of 15 residues. Germline-derived CDR1 and CDR2 are SGHVS and FNYEAQ. Trimming removed 5 bases from V and 0 bases from J, with 12 bases in between. The CDR3 DNA is TGTGCCAGCAGCCCATGGTCGGGAAGCACAGATACGCAGTATTTT. This encodes CASSPWSGSTDTQYF.

The CDR3 DNA sequence: TGTGCCAGTAGTATGACTAGCGGGAGCCACGAGCAGTACTTC. It yields the protein CASSMTSGSHEQYF. V gene TRBV19 combines with J gene TRBJ2-7; TRBD2 aligns across 12 bases. The CDR3 totals 14 residues. Looked up from germline, CDR1 is LNHDA and CDR2 is SQIVND (reference sequence). V shed 3 bases and J 5 bases; nucleotides not matched to a gene: 2.

The chain combines TRBV6-1 with TRBJ1-1; D gene uncertain. Trimming removed 5 bases at V and 9 bases at J, with 19 bases between. This CDR3 contains 14 residues. Germline V gives CDR1 MNHNS, CDR2 SASEGT. The CDR3, as DNA: TGTGCCAGCAGTCCAGGAGGAGAGGCGGCTAAAGCTTTCTTT. The encoded protein is CASSPGGEAAKAFF.

This CDR3 is CASRKQGNTGELFF. CDR3 DNA sequence: TGTGCCAGTAGAAAACAGGGGAACACCGGGGAGCTGTTTTTT. The V gene is TRBV19, the J gene TRBJ2-2; the D gene is possibly TRBD1 (6 bases). V shed 6 bases and J shed 1 base, with 9 bases lying between them. The CDR3 has 14 residues. The germline CDR1 and CDR2 sequences are LNHDA and SQIVND (reference sequence).

CDR3 amino acids: CASSGQQGGNQPQHF. Here the CDR3 DNA reads TGTGCCAGCAGTGGACAGCAAGGGGGCAATCAGCCCCAGCATTTT. J is TRBJ1-5 and V is TRBV2; possible D gene TRBD1, 5 bases. CDR3 length: 15 amino acids. Trimming took off 4 bases at V and 2 bases at J, with 12 bases between the two ends. CDR1 is SNHLY and CDR2 is FYNNEI in the germline V gene.